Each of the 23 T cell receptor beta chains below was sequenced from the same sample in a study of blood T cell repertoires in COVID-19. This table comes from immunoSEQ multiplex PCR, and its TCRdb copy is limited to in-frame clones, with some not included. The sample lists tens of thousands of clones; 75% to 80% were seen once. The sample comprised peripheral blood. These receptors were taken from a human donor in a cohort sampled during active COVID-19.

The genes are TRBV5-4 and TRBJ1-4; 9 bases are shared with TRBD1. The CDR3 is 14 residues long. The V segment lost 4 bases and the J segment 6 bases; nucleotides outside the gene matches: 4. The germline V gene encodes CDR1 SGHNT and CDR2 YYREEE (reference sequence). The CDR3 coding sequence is TGTGCCAGCAGCCCGACAGGGGGGGATGAAAAACTGTTTTTT. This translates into CASSPTGGDEKLFF. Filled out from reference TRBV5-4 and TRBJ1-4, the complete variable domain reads ETGVTQSPTHLIKTRGQQVTLRCSSQSGHNTVSWYQQALGQGPQFIFQYYREEENGRGNFPPRFSGLQFPNYSSELNVNALELDDSALYLCASSPTGGDEKLFFGSGTQLSVL.

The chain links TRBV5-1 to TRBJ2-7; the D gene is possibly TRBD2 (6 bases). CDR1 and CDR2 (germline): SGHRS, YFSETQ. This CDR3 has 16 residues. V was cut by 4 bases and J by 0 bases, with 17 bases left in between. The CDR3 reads CASSTGGSSSSYEQYF. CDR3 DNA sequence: TGCGCCAGCAGCACCGGGGGTTCTTCAAGCTCCTACGAGCAGTACTTC.

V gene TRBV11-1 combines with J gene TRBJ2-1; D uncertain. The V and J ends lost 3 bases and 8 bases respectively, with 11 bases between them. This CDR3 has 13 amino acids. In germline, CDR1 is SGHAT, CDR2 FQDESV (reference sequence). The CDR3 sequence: CASSFKTVDEQFF. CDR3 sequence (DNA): TGTGCCAGCAGCTTCAAGACTGTTGATGAGCAGTTCTTC.

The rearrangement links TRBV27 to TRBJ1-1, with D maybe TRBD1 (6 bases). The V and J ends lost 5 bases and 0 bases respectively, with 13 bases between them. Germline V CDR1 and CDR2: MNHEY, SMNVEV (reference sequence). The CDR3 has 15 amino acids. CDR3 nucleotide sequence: TGTGCCAGCAGTCCGTTGGGACATATGAACACTGAAGCTTTCTTT. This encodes CASSPLGHMNTEAFF.

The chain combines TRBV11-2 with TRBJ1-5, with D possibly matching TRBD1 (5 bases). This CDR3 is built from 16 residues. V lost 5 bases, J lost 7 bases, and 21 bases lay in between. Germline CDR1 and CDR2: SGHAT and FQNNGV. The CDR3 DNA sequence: TGTGCCAGCAGCCCCTCGCAGGGCGGGATCGGACAGCCCCAGCATTTT. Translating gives CASSPSQGGIGQPQHF.

Here the CDR3 reads CASSDLGSPSGYTF. CDR3 coding DNA: TGTGCCAGCAGTGATCTGGGCAGCCCGAGCGGCTACACCTTC. The chain combines TRBV6-1 with TRBJ1-2; D remains unclear. The germline gives CDR1 MNHNS, CDR2 SASEGT. This CDR3 contains 14 residues. Trimming left V 3 bases short and J 8 bases short, with 16 bases between.

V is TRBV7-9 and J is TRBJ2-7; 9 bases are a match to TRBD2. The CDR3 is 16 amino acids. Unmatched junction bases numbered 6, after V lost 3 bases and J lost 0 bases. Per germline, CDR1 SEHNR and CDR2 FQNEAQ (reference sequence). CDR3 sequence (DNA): TGTGCCAGCAGCTTGTCGCTAGCGGGGACCTCCTACGAGCAGTACTTC. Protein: CASSLSLAGTSYEQYF.

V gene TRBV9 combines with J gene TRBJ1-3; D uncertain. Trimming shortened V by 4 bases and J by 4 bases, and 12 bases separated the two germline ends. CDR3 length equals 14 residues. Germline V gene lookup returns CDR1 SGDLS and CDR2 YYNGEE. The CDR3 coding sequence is TGTGCCAGCAGCCCCCGAGGAATCGGAAACACCATATATTTT. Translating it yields CASSPRGIGNTIYF.

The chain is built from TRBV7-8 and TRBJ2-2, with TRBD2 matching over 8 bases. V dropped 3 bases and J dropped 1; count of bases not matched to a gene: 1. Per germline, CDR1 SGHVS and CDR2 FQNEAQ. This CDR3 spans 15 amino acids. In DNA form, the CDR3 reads TGTGCCAGCAGCTTCCGGGGGGGGAACACCGGGGAGCTGTTTTTT. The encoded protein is CASSFRGGNTGELFF.

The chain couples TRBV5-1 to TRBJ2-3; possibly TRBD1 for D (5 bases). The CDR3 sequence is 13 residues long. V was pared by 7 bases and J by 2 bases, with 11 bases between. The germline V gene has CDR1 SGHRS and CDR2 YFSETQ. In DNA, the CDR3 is TGCGCCAGCTCCGACAGAAACACAGATACGCAGTATTTT. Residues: CASSDRNTDTQYF.

CDR3 loop: CASSLGSGGTEAFF. The CDR3 region has the DNA TGTGCCAGCAGCTTAGGGTCGGGTGGTACTGAAGCTTTCTTT. The chain joins TRBV7-2 to TRBJ1-1; no clear D gene. The germline gives CDR1 SGHTA, CDR2 FQGNSA. With 1 base removed from V and 5 bases from J, the gap between germline ends came to 11 bases. CDR3 length equals 14 residues.

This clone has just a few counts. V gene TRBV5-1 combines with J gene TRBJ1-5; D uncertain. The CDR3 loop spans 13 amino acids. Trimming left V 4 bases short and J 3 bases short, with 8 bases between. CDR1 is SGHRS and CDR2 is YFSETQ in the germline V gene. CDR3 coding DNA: TGCGCCAGCAGCGCGGATTTCAATCAGCCCCAGCATTTT. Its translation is CASSADFNQPQHF.

The CDR3 sequence: CASGPMPGQGAMKAFF. In DNA form, the CDR3 reads TGCGCCAGCGGCCCAATGCCGGGACAGGGGGCTATGAAAGCTTTCTTT. This chain uses TRBV23-1 with TRBJ1-1; 12 nucleotides agree with TRBD1. TRBV23-1 is reported as an ORF; its role is uncertain. V gave up 8 bases and J gave up 9 bases; unmatched junction bases: 16. There are 16 residues in the CDR3.

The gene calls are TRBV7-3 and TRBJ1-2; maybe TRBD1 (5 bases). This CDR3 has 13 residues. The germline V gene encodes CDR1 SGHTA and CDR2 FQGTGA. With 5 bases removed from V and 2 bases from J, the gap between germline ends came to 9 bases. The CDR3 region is CASSRDSNYGYTF. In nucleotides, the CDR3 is TGTGCCAGCAGCCGCGACAGCAACTATGGCTACACCTTC. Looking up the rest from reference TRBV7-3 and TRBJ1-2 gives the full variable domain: GAGVSQTPSNKVTEKGKYVELRCDPISGHTALYWYRQSLGQGPEFLIYFQGTGAADDSGLPNDRFFAVRPEGSVSTLKIQRTERGDSAVYLCASSRDSNYGYTFGSGTRLTVV.

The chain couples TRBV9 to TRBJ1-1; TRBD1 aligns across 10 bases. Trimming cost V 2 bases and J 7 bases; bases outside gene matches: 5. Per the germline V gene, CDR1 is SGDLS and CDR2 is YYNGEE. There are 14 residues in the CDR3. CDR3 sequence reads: CASSVRTGGGEAFF. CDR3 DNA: TGTGCCAGCAGCGTCAGGACAGGGGGAGGTGAAGCTTTCTTT.

This CDR3 is CATSIGPSGSYEQYF. In DNA form, the CDR3 reads TGTGCCACCAGCATAGGGCCTAGCGGGAGTTACGAGCAGTACTTC. This chain connects TRBV15 to TRBJ2-7, with TRBD2 identical over 10 bases. The CDR3 length is 15 residues. Germline V lookup: CDR1 LNHNV, CDR2 YYDKDF (reference sequence). V shed 4 bases, J shed 4 bases, and the junction held 7 bases outside the gene matches.

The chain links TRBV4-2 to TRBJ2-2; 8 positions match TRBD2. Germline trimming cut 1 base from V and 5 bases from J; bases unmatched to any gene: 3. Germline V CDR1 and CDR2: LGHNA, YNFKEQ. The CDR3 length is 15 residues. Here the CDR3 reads CASSQAGGGTGELFF. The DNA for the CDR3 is TGTGCCAGCAGCCAAGCCGGGGGGGGTACCGGGGAGCTGTTTTTT.

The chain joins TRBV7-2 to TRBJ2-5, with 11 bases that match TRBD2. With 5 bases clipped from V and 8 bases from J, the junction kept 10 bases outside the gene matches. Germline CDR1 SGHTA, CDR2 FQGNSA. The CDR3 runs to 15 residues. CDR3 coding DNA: TGTGCCAGCAGCCAACTAGCGGGGGACCGAGACACCCAGTACTTC. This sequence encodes CASSQLAGDRDTQYF. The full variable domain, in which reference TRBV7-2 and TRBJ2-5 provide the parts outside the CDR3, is GAGVSQSPSNKVTEKGKDVELRCDPISGHTALYWYRQSLGQGLEFLIYFQGNSAPDKSGLPSDRFSAERTGGSVSTLTIQRTQQEDSAVYLCASSQLAGDRDTQYFGPGTRLLVL.

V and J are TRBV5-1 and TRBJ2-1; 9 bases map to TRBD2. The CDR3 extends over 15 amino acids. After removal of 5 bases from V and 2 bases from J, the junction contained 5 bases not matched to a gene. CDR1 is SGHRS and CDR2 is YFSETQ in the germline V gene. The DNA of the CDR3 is TGCGCCAGCAGGCGAGCGGGAGGTCCCTACAATGAGCAGTTCTTC. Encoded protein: CASRRAGGPYNEQFF.

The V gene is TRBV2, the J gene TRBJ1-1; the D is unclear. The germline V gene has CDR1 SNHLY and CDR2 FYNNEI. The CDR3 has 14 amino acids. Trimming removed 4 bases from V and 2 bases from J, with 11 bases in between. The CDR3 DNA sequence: TGTGCCAGCAGTGTGGAAAGAGGAAACACTGAAGCTTTCTTT. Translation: CASSVERGNTEAFF.

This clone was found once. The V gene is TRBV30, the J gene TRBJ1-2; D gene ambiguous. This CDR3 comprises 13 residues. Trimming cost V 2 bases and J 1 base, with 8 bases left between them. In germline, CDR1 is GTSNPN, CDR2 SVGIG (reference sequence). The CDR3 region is CAWSSDFNYGYTF. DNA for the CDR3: TGTGCCTGGAGTTCAGACTTTAACTATGGCTACACCTTC.

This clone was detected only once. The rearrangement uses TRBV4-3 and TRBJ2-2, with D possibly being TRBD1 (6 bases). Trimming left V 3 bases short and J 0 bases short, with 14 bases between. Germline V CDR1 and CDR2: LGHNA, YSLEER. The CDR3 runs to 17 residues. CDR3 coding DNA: TGCGCCAGCAGCCAGACCCCCCAGGGGACGAACACCGGGGAGCTGTTTTTT. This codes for CASSQTPQGTNTGELFF.

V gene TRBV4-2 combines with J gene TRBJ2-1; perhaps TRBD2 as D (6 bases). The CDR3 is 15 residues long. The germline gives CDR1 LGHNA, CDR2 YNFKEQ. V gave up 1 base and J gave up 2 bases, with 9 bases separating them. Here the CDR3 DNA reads TGTGCCAGCAGCCAAGGTAGCGGACCCTACAATGAGCAGTTCTTC. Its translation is CASSQGSGPYNEQFF.